This record concerns one T cell receptor (beta chain) sequence. Its target is unknown. Sorting based on CD45RO/CCR7/CD25/CD127/CD95/CD27 separated CD4+ naive, central memory, regulatory and stem cell-like memory cells. All of the isolated RNA was reverse transcribed, so expressed TCRB transcripts were sequenced. Here immunoSEQ multiplex PCR was the method, and the copy in TCRdb shows in-frame clones only, minus some. This table has about 650,000 clones, 9.5% to 15% appearing once. The data belong to a study of beta chain features in type 1 diabetes. Points from the study as a whole: TCRB CDR3s were moderately but significantly shorter in Type 1 diabetes patients in all four CD4+ subsets.

The material sequenced was naive CD4+ T cells from blood. The origin of this receptor is a man aged 30-40 years with type 1 diabetes.

CDR3 sequence: CASSPRDKANQPQHF. The CDR3 bases are TGTGCCAGCAGTCCCCGGGACAAAGCCAATCAGCCCCAGCATTTT. This chain joins TRBV6-6 and TRBJ1-5, with a tentative D call TRBD1 (6 bases). From germline, CDR1 is MNHNY and CDR2 SVGAGI (reference sequence). The CDR3 runs 15 residues. V shed 5 bases and J shed 3 bases, with 14 bases lying between them.